The sequence of this TCR beta chain was determined in a study of cytotoxic CD8 clonotypes in ibrutinib-treated CLL. Of note for this clone: Antigen: not known.

V was pared by 8 bases and J by 1 base, with 6 bases of the junction left unmatched. This CDR3 region has 14 residues. Germline V gene sequence: CDR1 MNHNY, CDR2 SVGAGI (reference sequence). Produced via immunoSEQ multiplex PCR; TCRdb's table is partial and in-frame only. The table shows hundreds of thousands of clones, with roughly 74% occurring only once. General study findings and limits: Researchers report that baseline clonality outpaced age-matched healthy donors and tracked circulating CD8+ T-cell counts. Sampling times (in sustained-remission versus progressing patients) were not the same.

This material consisted of PBMCs, taken after 24 months of ibrutinib treatment. V usage is TRBV6-6 and J usage is TRBJ1-1; TRBD1 matches 8 bases. The TCR comes from a human donor with chronic lymphocytic leukemia. This CDR3 reads CASGWDRQNTEAFF. CDR3 DNA: TGTGCCAGCGGCTGGGACAGGCAGAACACTGAAGCTTTCTTT.